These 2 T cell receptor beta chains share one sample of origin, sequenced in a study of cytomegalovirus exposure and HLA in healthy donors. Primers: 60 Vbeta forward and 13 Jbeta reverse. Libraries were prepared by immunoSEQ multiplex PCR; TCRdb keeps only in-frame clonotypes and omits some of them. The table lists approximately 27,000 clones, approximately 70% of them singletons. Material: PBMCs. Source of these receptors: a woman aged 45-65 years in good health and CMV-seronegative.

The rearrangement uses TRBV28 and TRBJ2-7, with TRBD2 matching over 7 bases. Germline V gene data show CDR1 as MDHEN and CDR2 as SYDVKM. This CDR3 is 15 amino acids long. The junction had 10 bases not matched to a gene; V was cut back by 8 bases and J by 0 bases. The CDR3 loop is CASRTDSGFSYEQYF. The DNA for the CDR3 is TGTGCCAGCCGAACTGATAGCGGGTTCTCCTACGAGCAGTACTTC.

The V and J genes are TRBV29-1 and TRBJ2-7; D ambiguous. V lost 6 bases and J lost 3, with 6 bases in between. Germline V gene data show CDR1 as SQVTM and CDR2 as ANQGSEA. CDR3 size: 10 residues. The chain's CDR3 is CSVFYYEQYF. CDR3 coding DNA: TGCAGCGTCTTCTACTACGAGCAGTACTTC.